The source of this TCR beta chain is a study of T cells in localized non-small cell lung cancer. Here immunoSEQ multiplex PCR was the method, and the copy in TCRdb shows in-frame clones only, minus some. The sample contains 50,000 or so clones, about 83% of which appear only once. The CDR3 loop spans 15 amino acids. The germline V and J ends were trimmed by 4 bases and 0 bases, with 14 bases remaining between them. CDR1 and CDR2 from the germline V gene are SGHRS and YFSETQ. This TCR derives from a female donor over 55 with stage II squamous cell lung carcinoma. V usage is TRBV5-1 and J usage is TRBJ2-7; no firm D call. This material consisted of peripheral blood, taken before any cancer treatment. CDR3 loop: CASSRNLESSYEQYF. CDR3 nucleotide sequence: TGCGCCAGCAGCCGTAATCTGGAGAGCTCCTACGAGCAGTACTTC.